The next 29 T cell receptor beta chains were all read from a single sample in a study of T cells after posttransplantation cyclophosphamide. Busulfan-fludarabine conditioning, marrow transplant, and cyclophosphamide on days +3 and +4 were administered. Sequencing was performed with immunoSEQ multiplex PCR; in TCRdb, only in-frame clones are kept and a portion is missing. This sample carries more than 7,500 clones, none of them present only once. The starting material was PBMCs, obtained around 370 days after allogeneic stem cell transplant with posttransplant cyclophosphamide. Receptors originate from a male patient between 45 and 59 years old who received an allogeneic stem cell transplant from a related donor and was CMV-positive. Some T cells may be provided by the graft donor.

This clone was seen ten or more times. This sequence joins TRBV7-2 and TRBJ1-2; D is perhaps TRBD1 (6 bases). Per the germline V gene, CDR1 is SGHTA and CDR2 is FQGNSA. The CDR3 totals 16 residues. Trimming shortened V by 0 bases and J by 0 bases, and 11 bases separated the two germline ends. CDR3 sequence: CASSLAGTQANYGYTF. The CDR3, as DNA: TGTGCCAGCAGCTTAGCTGGGACACAAGCTAACTATGGCTACACCTTC.

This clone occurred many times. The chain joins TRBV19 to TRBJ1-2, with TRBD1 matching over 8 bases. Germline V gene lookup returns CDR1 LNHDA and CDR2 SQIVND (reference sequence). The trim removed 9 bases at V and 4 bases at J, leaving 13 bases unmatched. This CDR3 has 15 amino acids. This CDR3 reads CASMRSGGGGYGYTF. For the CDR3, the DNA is TGTGCCAGCATGCGGTCAGGGGGCGGTGGCTATGGCTACACCTTC. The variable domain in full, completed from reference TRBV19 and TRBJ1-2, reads DGGITQSPKYLFRKEGQNVTLSCEQNLNHDAMYWYRQDPGQGLRLIYYSQIVNDFQKGDIAEGYSVSREKKESFPLTVTSAQKNPTAFYLCASMRSGGGGYGYTFGSGTRLTVV.

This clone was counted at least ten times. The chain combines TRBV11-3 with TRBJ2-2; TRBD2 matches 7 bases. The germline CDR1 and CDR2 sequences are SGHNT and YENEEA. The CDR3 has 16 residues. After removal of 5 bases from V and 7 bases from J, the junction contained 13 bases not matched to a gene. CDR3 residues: CASSKLAWKSGGELFF. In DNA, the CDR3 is TGTGCCAGCAGCAAACTAGCGTGGAAGAGTGGCGGGGAGCTGTTTTTT.

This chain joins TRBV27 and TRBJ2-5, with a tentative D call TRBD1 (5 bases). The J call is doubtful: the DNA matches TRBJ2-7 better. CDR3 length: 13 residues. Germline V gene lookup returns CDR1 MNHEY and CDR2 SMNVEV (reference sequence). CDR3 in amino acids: CASRPSGSYEQYF. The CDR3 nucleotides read TGTGCCAGCAGACCGTCAGGGTCCTACGAGCAGTACTTC.

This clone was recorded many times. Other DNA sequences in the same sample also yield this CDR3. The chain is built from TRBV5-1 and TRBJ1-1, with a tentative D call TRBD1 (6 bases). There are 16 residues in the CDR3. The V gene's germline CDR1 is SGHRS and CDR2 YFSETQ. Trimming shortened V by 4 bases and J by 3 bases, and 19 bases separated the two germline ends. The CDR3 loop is CASSPEGGGADTEAFF. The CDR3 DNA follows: TGCGCCAGCAGCCCCGAGGGTGGGGGGGCAGACACTGAAGCTTTCTTT.

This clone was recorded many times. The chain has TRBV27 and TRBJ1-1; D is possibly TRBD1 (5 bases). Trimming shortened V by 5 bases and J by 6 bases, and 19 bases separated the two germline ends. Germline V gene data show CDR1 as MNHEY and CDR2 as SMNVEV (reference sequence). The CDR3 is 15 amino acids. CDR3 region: CASSPRVWGSAEAFF. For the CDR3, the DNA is TGTGCCAGCAGTCCCAGGGTTTGGGGATCCGCTGAAGCTTTCTTT.

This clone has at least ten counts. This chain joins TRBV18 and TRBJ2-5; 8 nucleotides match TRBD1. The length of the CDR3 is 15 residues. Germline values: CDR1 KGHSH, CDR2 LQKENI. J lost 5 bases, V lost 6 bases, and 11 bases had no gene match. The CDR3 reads CASSRGQGSGETQYF. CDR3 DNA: TGTGCCAGCTCCCGAGGACAGGGATCAGGGGAGACCCAGTACTTC.

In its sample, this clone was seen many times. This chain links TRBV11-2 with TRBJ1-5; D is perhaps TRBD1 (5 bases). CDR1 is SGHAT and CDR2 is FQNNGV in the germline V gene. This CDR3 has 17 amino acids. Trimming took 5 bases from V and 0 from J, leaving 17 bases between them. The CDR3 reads CASSLVNGAYSNQPQHF. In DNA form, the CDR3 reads TGTGCCAGCAGCCTCGTGAATGGGGCCTATAGCAATCAGCCCCAGCATTTT.

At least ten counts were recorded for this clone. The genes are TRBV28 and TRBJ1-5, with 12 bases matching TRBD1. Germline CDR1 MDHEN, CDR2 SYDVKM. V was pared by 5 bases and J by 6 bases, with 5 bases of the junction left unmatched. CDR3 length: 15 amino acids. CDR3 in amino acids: CASSIGTGGGQPQHF. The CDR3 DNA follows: TGTGCCAGCAGTATCGGGACAGGGGGCGGTCAGCCCCAGCATTTT.

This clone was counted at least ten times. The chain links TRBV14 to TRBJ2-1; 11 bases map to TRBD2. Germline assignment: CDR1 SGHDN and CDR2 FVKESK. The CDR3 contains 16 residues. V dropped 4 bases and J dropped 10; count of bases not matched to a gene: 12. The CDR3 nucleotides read TGTGCCAGCAGCCCGTACGGTAGCGGGGGGGCAGGAGAGCAGTTCTTC. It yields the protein CASSPYGSGGAGEQFF.

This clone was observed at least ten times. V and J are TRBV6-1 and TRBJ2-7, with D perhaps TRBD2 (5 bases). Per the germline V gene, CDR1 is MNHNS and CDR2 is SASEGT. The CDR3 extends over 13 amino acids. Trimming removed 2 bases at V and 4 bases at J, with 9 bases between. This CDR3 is CASSEQEAYEQYF. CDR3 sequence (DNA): TGTGCCAGCAGTGAACAGGAGGCATACGAGCAGTACTTC.

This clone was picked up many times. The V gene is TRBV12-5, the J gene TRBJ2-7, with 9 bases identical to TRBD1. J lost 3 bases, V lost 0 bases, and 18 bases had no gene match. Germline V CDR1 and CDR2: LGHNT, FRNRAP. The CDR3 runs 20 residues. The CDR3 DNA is TGTGCTAGTGGTTTGGTAACCGGTGGGAGGTACGGACAGGGGAACTACGAGCAGTACTTC. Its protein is CASGLVTGGRYGQGNYEQYF.

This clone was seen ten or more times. The CDR3 here is CASSLGGSSTDTQYF. The CDR3 nucleotides read TGTGCCAGCTCATTAGGGGGCTCTAGCACAGATACGCAGTATTTT. This chain connects TRBV18 to TRBJ2-3, with 7 bases identical to TRBD1. Germline CDR1 is KGHSH and CDR2 is LQKENI. CDR3 length equals 15 residues. J gave up 0 bases and V 5 bases, and 5 bases lay outside the gene matches.

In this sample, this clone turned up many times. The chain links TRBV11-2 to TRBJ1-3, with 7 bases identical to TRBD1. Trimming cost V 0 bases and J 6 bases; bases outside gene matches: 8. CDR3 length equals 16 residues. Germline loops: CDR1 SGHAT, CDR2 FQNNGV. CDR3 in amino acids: CASSLDYRQGTNTIYF. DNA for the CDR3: TGTGCCAGCAGCTTAGATTATCGACAGGGTACAAACACCATATATTTT.

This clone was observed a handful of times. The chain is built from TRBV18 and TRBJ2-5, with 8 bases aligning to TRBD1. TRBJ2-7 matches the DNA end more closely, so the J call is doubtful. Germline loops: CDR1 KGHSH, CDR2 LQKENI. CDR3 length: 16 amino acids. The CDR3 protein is CASSPRRTGSSYEQYF. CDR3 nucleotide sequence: TGTGCCAGCTCACCAAGAAGGACAGGGAGCTCCTACGAGCAGTACTTC.

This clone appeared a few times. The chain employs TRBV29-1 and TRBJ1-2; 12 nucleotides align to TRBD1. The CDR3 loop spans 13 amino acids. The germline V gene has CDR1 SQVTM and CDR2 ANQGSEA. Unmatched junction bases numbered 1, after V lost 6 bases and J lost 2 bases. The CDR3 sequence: CSVGQGANYGYTF. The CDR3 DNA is TGCAGCGTGGGACAGGGGGCAAACTATGGCTACACCTTC.

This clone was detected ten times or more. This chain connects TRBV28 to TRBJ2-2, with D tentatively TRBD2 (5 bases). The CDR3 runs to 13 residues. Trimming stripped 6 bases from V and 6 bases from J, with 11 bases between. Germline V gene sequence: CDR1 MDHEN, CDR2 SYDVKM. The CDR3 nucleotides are TGTGCCAGCAGCGGGGAATGGGCCGGGGAGCTGTTTTTT. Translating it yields CASSGEWAGELFF.

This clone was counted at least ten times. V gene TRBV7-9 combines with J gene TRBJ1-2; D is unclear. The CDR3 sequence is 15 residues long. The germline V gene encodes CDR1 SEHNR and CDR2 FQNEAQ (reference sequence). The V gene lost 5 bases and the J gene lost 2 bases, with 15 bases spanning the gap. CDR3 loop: CASSQVNSPNYGYTF. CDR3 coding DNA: TGTGCCAGCAGCCAGGTTAACAGCCCCAACTATGGCTACACCTTC.

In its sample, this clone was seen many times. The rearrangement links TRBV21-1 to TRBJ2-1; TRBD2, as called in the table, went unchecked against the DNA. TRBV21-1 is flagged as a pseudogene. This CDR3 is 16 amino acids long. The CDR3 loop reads CASSNSEGIRGNEQFF. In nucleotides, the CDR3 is TGTGCCAGCAGCAATTCGGAGGGGATTCGAGGGAATGAGCAGTTCTTC.

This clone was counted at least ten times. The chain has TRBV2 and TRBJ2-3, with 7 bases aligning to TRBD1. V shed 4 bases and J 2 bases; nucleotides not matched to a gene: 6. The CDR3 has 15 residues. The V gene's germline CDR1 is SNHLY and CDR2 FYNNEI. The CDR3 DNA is TGTGCCAGCAGTGGGGGTACAGGGGCCACAGATACGCAGTATTTT. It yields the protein CASSGGTGATDTQYF.

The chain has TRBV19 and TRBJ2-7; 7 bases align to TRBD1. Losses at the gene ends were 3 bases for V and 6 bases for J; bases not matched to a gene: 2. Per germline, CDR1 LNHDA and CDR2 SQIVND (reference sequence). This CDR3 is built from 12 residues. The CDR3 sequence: CASSITGAEQYF. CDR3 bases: TGTGCCAGTAGTATTACAGGGGCCGAGCAGTACTTC.

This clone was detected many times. The CDR3 loop reads CASSDGGAFEQFF. The CDR3 region has the DNA TGCGCCAGCAGTGACGGGGGGGCCTTTGAGCAGTTCTTC. The V call is TRBV10-2, the J call TRBJ2-1; 8 nucleotides line up with TRBD2. V shed 3 bases, J shed 9 bases, and the junction held 4 bases outside the gene matches. This CDR3 comprises 13 residues. Germline V gene lookup returns CDR1 WSHSY and CDR2 SAAADI.

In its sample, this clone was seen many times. CDR3 amino acids: CASSSEPWGRDTDTQYF. CDR3 coding DNA: TGTGCCAGCAGCTCTGAACCTTGGGGGCGCGACACAGATACGCAGTATTTT. The chain links TRBV5-4 to TRBJ2-3, with a possible D match to TRBD1 (6 bases). CDR3 size: 17 residues. V was cut by 3 bases and J by 2 bases, with 19 bases left in between. Looked up from germline, CDR1 is SGHNT and CDR2 is YYREEE (reference sequence).

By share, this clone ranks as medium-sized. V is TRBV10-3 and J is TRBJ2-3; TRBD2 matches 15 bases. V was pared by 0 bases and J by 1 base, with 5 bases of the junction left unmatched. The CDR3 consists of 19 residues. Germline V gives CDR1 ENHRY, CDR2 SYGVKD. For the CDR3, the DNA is TGTGCCATCAGTGAGTCTTGGACTAGCGGGGGGGCCGGCACAGATACGCAGTATTTT. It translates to CAISESWTSGGAGTDTQYF.

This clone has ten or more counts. The DNA for the CDR3 is TGTGCCAGCAGCTTGATTGACAGGGATTACAATGAGCAGTTCTTC. The encoded protein is CASSLIDRDYNEQFF. J is TRBJ2-1 and V is TRBV7-9; 7 bases are shared with TRBD1. In germline, CDR1 is SEHNR, CDR2 FQNEAQ (reference sequence). The CDR3 extends over 15 amino acids. V lost 3 bases to trimming and J lost 4 bases; unmatched junction nucleotides: 6.

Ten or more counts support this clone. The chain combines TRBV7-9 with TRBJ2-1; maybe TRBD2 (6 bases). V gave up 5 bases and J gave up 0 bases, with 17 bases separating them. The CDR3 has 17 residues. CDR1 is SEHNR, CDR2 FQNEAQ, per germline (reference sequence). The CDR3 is CASSQPKDGSSYNEQFF. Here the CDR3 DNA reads TGTGCCAGCAGCCAACCGAAGGACGGGAGCTCCTACAATGAGCAGTTCTTC.

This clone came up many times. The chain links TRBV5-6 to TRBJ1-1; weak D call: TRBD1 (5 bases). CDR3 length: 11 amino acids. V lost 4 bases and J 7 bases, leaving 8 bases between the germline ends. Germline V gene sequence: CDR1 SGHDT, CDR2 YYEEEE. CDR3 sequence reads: CASSGAIEAFF. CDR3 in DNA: TGTGCCAGCAGCGGGGCTATTGAAGCTTTCTTT.

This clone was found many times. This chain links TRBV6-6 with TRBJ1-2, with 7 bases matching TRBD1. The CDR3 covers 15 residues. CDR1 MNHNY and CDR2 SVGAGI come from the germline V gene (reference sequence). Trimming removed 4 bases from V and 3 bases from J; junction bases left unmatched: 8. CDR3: CASSSRDSIHYGYTF. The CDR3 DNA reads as TGTGCCAGCAGTTCACGGGACAGCATACACTATGGCTACACCTTC.

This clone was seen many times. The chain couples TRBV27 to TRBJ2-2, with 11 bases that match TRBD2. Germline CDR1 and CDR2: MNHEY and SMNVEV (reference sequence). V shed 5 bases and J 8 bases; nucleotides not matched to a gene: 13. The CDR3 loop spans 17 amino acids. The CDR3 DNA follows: TGTGCCAGCAGTCATTACCAACTAGCGGGGGCGGGAGGGGAGCTGTTTTTT. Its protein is CASSHYQLAGAGGELFF.